This entry lists 20 T cell receptor beta chains sequenced from one sample in a study of chemoradiotherapy in HPV16-positive cancers. Assay: immunoSEQ multiplex PCR; the TCRdb copy retains only in-frame clones and omits some. The sample carries over 3,500 clones, roughly 88% recorded once. This material was acquired from a patient who underwent chemoradiotherapy. These receptors were obtained from a human donor with HPV-associated anogenital cancer.

This chain joins TRBV5-1 and TRBJ2-1; D is unclear. The germline CDR1 and CDR2 sequences are SGHRS and YFSETQ. Trimming stripped 4 bases from V and 6 bases from J, with 17 bases between. CDR3 size: 15 residues. The CDR3, as DNA: TGCGCCAGCAGCCTCGACATGGTAACTCTCAATGAGCAGTTCTTC. Translated, it gives CASSLDMVTLNEQFF.

The rearrangement links TRBV5-4 to TRBJ1-1; D remains unclear. Per the germline V gene, CDR1 is SGHNT and CDR2 is YYREEE (reference sequence). With 3 bases removed from V and 0 bases from J, the gap between germline ends came to 9 bases. The CDR3 is made up of 14 amino acids. The CDR3 is CASSSLRLNTEAFF. The CDR3 DNA sequence: TGTGCCAGCAGCTCCCTCAGGCTGAACACTGAAGCTTTCTTT.

The V and J genes are TRBV11-2 and TRBJ2-3, with D unresolved. The CDR3 sequence is 16 residues long. V dropped 1 base and J dropped 0 bases, with 11 bases sitting between them. Germline CDR1 reads SGHAT; CDR2 reads FQNNGV. CDR3 amino acids: CASSLAQGWSTDTQYF. In nucleotides, the CDR3 is TGTGCCAGCAGCTTAGCACAAGGGTGGAGCACAGATACGCAGTATTTT.

V is TRBV5-6 and J is TRBJ2-3; maybe TRBD1 (6 bases). The CDR3 loop spans 13 amino acids. CDR1 SGHDT and CDR2 YYEEEE come from the germline V gene. The germline V and J ends were trimmed by 4 bases and 4 bases, with 10 bases remaining between them. CDR3 nucleotides: TGTGCCAGCAGCCGGCAGGGGCCAGATACGCAGTATTTT. Protein sequence: CASSRQGPDTQYF.

This chain links TRBV5-4 with TRBJ2-2, with 10 bases that match TRBD1. Germline V gene data show CDR1 as SGHNT and CDR2 as YYREEE (reference sequence). This CDR3 contains 16 residues. V gave up 5 bases and J gave up 4 bases; unmatched junction bases: 8. Here the CDR3 DNA reads TGTGCCAGCAGGGCCGGGACAGGGGATTTCACCGGGGAGCTGTTTTTT. This sequence encodes CASRAGTGDFTGELFF.

Sample share makes this clone large (0.1 to 1%). CDR3 residues: CASSLEEMNTEAFF. CDR3 nucleotides: TGCGCCAGCAGCTTGGAGGAAATGAACACTGAAGCTTTCTTT. The chain couples TRBV5-1 to TRBJ1-1; no clear D gene. Germline CDR1 reads SGHRS; CDR2 reads YFSETQ. The CDR3 extends over 14 amino acids. Between the trimmed V and J ends, which lost 0 bases and 0 bases, there was a span of 6 bases.

This clone was counted once. The V gene is TRBV11-2, the J gene TRBJ1-1, with D perhaps matching TRBD1 (5 bases). V was trimmed by 5 bases and J by 5 bases, leaving 18 bases between them. The CDR3 consists of 15 residues. Per the germline V gene, CDR1 is SGHAT and CDR2 is FQNNGV. Here the CDR3 DNA reads TGTGCCAGCAGCCTAGGGAGGGAGGGGAGAACTGAAGCTTTCTTT. Translated, it gives CASSLGREGRTEAFF.

This clone was picked up one time. The chain joins TRBV9 to TRBJ1-3; D uncertain. The CDR3 is made up of 16 amino acids. Germline V gives CDR1 SGDLS, CDR2 YYNGEE. The germline V and J ends were trimmed by 0 bases and 1 base, with 11 bases remaining between them. CDR3 in DNA: TGTGCCAGCAGCGTAGTTGGCCGTGCTTCTGGAAACACCATATATTTT. As protein: CASSVVGRASGNTIYF.

The chain links TRBV6-5 to TRBJ2-5, with 10 bases identical to TRBD2. The V segment lost 6 bases and the J segment 5 bases; nucleotides outside the gene matches: 9. The CDR3 has 15 residues. Germline V CDR1 and CDR2: MNHEY, SVGAGI. The DNA of the CDR3 is TGTGCCAGCAGCCACCCTAGCGGGAGAGAGGAGACCCAGTACTTC. Amino acids: CASSHPSGREETQYF.

The chain has TRBV2 and TRBJ2-2; a possible D gene is TRBD1 (5 bases). The CDR3 totals 15 residues. The V and J ends lost 6 bases and 0 bases respectively, with 11 bases between them. Germline V gene lookup returns CDR1 SNHLY and CDR2 FYNNEI. CDR3 residues: CASRKDTSNTGELFF. CDR3 DNA: TGTGCCAGCAGGAAGGACACTTCGAACACCGGGGAGCTGTTTTTT.

The chain combines TRBV6-1 with TRBJ1-3, with D maybe TRBD1 (5 bases). This CDR3 has 13 residues. Per germline, CDR1 MNHNS and CDR2 SASEGT. Trimming shortened V by 1 base and J by 7 bases, and 8 bases separated the two germline ends. In DNA, the CDR3 is TGTGCCAGCAGTGAAGTAGGGGCTAACACCATATATTTT. Translating gives CASSEVGANTIYF.

The rearrangement links TRBV7-9 to TRBJ2-7; 9 bases fit TRBD1. Trimming at V came to 5 bases and at J to 2 bases, leaving 7 bases not matched to a gene. Per the germline V gene, CDR1 is SEHNR and CDR2 is FQNEAQ (reference sequence). The CDR3 sequence is 15 residues long. The CDR3 spells CASSPGTGPTYEQYF. In nucleotides, the CDR3 is TGTGCCAGCAGCCCCGGGACAGGGCCTACCTACGAGCAGTACTTC.

The chain joins TRBV6-1 to TRBJ1-5; no definite D call. V was pared by 2 bases and J by 7 bases, with 12 bases between. The CDR3 contains 14 residues. From germline, CDR1 is MNHNS and CDR2 SASEGT. CDR3 bases: TGTGCCAGCAGTGAATCGCCCAGGACGCAGCCCCAGCATTTT. Protein: CASSESPRTQPQHF.

The V and J genes are TRBV14 and TRBJ2-3, with unresolved D. There are 13 residues in the CDR3. V lost 4 bases and J lost 7, with 12 bases in between. Germline V lookup: CDR1 SGHDN, CDR2 FVKESK. In DNA form, the CDR3 reads TGTGCCAGCAGCCCTCGAGAACAGAATACGCAGTATTTT. This sequence encodes CASSPREQNTQYF.

The table lists this clone with a count of one. CDR3 protein: CATSSSTGGRVYGYTF. For the CDR3, the DNA is TGTGCCACCAGCAGCAGCACAGGGGGCCGGGTCTATGGCTACACCTTC. This sequence joins TRBV15 and TRBJ1-2; 9 bases map to TRBD1. The CDR3 totals 16 residues. The J segment lost 4 bases and the V segment lost 3 bases, leaving 9 bases of the junction unmatched. CDR1 LNHNV and CDR2 YYDKDF come from the germline V gene (reference sequence).

V gene TRBV5-6 combines with J gene TRBJ2-7; 9 bases fit TRBD1. From germline, CDR1 is SGHDT and CDR2 YYEEEE. This CDR3 spans 15 amino acids. V lost 0 bases and J lost 6; bases outside the gene matches: 7. CDR3: CASSLGSGQGFEQYF. The CDR3 bases are TGTGCCAGCAGCTTGGGGTCGGGACAGGGTTTCGAGCAGTACTTC.

There are a few counts of this clone. In DNA, the CDR3 is TGCGCCAGCAGCTTGGACGGGGGGGAGCTGTTTTTT. Translation: CASSLDGGELFF. The J gene is TRBJ2-2, the V gene TRBV5-1; unclear D gene. This CDR3 spans 12 amino acids. Trimming removed 0 bases from V and 8 bases from J, with 5 bases in between. The germline V gene encodes CDR1 SGHRS and CDR2 YFSETQ.

The rearrangement joins TRBV5-1 to TRBJ2-3; either TRBD1 or TRBD2 may supply D (5 bases each). This CDR3 has 17 amino acids. V shed 0 bases and J shed 5 bases, with 19 bases lying between them. CDR1 is SGHRS and CDR2 is YFSETQ in the germline V gene. Here the CDR3 reads CASSLEGVSGVEDTQYF. The CDR3 nucleotides read TGCGCCAGCAGCTTGGAAGGGGTGAGCGGTGTGGAAGATACGCAGTATTTT.

This clone was found a few times. The rearrangement links TRBV6-6 to TRBJ1-5, with unresolved D. The germline V gene has CDR1 MNHNY and CDR2 SVGAGI (reference sequence). The V gene lost 2 bases and the J gene lost 4 bases, with 9 bases spanning the gap. The CDR3 contains 14 residues. CDR3 sequence reads: CASSYHQENQPQHF. The CDR3 DNA sequence: TGTGCCAGCAGTTACCATCAAGAAAATCAGCCCCAGCATTTT.

The chain joins TRBV7-9 to TRBJ2-3; D unresolved. The CDR3 extends over 14 amino acids. Looked up from germline, CDR1 is SEHNR and CDR2 is FQNEAQ (reference sequence). Trimming removed 2 bases at V and 0 bases at J, with 6 bases between. This CDR3 reads CASSLKESTDTQYF. In DNA, the CDR3 is TGTGCCAGCAGCTTAAAGGAAAGCACAGATACGCAGTATTTT. Together with reference TRBV7-9 and TRBJ2-3, the CDR3 gives the full variable domain: DTGVSQNPRHKITKRGQNVTFRCDPISEHNRLYWYRQTLGQGPEFLTYFQNEAQLEKSRLLSDRFSAERPKGSFSTLEIQRTEQGDSAMYLCASSLKESTDTQYFGPGTRLTVL.